This TCR beta chain was identified during a study of identical twins. In TCRdb, the 5' RACE reads were re-called with MiXCR into one record per CDR3 protein. The data hold hundreds of thousands of distinct CDR3 sequences, with roughly 6.2% observed a single time. This CDR3 has 16 amino acids. V lost 5 bases, J lost 4 bases, and 17 bases lay in between. Germline lookup yields CDR1 KGHDR and CDR2 SFDVKD. Sequenced sample: naive T cells sorted from blood. The TCR comes from a man younger than 35 in good health. The chain carries TRBV24-1 and TRBJ2-1; no definite D call. The CDR3 DNA reads TGTGCCACCAGTGGAGTAGGGTCGGCAAAGTACAATGAGCAGTTCTTC. As protein: CATSGVGSAKYNEQFF.